The 12 T cell receptor beta chains below all came from one sample that was sequenced in a study of blood T cell repertoires in COVID-19. Clones were sequenced by immunoSEQ multiplex PCR, and TCRdb holds only the in-frame ones, with some missing. This table has approximately 130,000 clones, 80% to 85% appearing once. Sequenced material: peripheral blood. These receptors all stem from a woman aged 55 to 70 with active or convalescent COVID-19.

There are a few counts of this clone. This sequence joins TRBV6-5 and TRBJ1-2, with D hard to call. V was cut by 8 bases and J by 2 bases, with 12 bases left in between. The V gene's germline CDR1 is MNHEY and CDR2 SVGAGI. The CDR3 is made up of 13 amino acids. This CDR3 is CASSGTINYGYTF. CDR3 coding DNA: TGTGCCAGCTCTGGCACGATAAACTATGGCTACACCTTC.

The sample holds one count of this clone. The genes are TRBV7-9 and TRBJ2-6, with 9 bases aligning to TRBD2. V trimming: 5 bases; J trimming: 2 bases; junction bases outside the gene matches: 1. The germline CDR1 and CDR2 sequences are SEHNR and FQNEAQ (reference sequence). This CDR3 is 15 amino acids long. CDR3 amino acids: CASSRTSAGANVLTF. The CDR3 DNA sequence: TGTGCCAGCAGCCGGACTAGCGCTGGGGCCAACGTCCTGACTTTC.

The CDR3, as DNA: TGTGCCAGCAGCGCCTACCGGAGCGCTCGCTCTGGAAACACCATATATTTT. This sequence encodes CASSAYRSARSGNTIYF. The genes are TRBV7-2 and TRBJ1-3; D ambiguous. There are 17 residues in the CDR3. V lost 5 bases and J lost 0, with 17 bases in between. Per the germline V gene, CDR1 is SGHTA and CDR2 is FQGNSA.

There are many counts of this clone. The chain couples TRBV5-4 to TRBJ2-7; D is perhaps TRBD1 (6 bases). The ends were cut back, 2 bases at V and 0 bases at J, with 12 bases in the middle. The CDR3 loop spans 15 amino acids. The germline gives CDR1 SGHNT, CDR2 YYREEE (reference sequence). The CDR3 is CASSFLEDSSYEQYV. CDR3 coding DNA: TGTGCCAGCAGCTTTTTAGAGGACAGCTCCTACGAGCAGTACGTC.

J is TRBJ2-5 and V is TRBV27, with 9 bases lining up with TRBD2. Per the germline V gene, CDR1 is MNHEY and CDR2 is SMNVEV (reference sequence). The CDR3 contains 15 residues. The J segment lost 2 bases and the V segment lost 4 bases, leaving 5 bases of the junction unmatched. The CDR3 here is CASSSGTSLQETQYF. The CDR3 DNA reads TGTGCCAGCAGTTCCGGGACTAGCCTACAAGAGACCCAGTACTTC.

This clone has only a few counts. The chain couples TRBV19 to TRBJ2-2; the D is unclear. The V gene lost 5 bases and the J gene lost 6 bases, with 16 bases spanning the gap. Germline CDR1 reads LNHDA; CDR2 reads SQIVND (reference sequence). CDR3 size: 15 residues. CDR3 region: CASSASARSPGELFF. The DNA of the CDR3 is TGTGCCAGTAGTGCCAGTGCGAGGAGCCCCGGGGAGCTGTTTTTT.

This clone was seen a single time. The rearrangement uses TRBV11-2 and TRBJ1-1, with D tentatively TRBD1 (6 bases). Between the trimmed V and J ends, which lost 5 bases and 11 bases, there was a span of 18 bases. Germline CDR1 reads SGHAT; CDR2 reads FQNNGV. The CDR3 has 13 amino acids. The CDR3 region is CASSNRDPSRAFF. CDR3 bases: TGTGCCAGCAGCAACAGGGACCCCTCAAGGGCTTTCTTT.

The chain is built from TRBV12-3 or TRBV12-4 and TRBJ1-2; D gene uncertain. Trimming left V 8 bases short and J 8 bases short, with 12 bases between. This CDR3 region has 11 residues. The CDR3 DNA reads as TGTGCCAGCTCCGGAGGCCGGGGCTACACCTTC. Translated: CASSGGRGYTF.

This rearrangement joins TRBV9 to TRBJ2-2; D is possibly TRBD1 (6 bases). V was cut by 0 bases and J by 7 bases, with 10 bases left in between. CDR1 and CDR2 (germline): SGDLS, YYNGEE. CDR3 length: 14 amino acids. In DNA form, the CDR3 reads TGTGCCAGCAGCGTAGGGGGGCAAGGCGGGGAGCTGTTTTTT. Translating it yields CASSVGGQGGELFF.

This chain links TRBV7-9 with TRBJ1-3; perhaps TRBD1 as D (5 bases). The germline gives CDR1 SEHNR, CDR2 FQNEAQ (reference sequence). V lost 1 base to trimming and J lost 13 bases, with 14 bases between them. The length of the CDR3 is 13 residues. This chain's CDR3 is CASSLGGGQKIYF. In DNA, the CDR3 is TGTGCCAGCAGCTTAGGTGGCGGACAAAAAATATATTTT.

The J gene is TRBJ1-2, the V gene TRBV6-1; 8 bases align to TRBD1. J gave up 3 bases and V 3 bases, and 6 bases lay outside the gene matches. Germline V CDR1 and CDR2: MNHNS, SASEGT. CDR3 length equals 15 residues. This chain's CDR3 is CASSDRQGRYYGYTF. CDR3 in DNA: TGTGCCAGCAGTGACCGACAGGGGCGCTACTATGGCTACACCTTC.

The chain combines TRBV7-2 with TRBJ2-2; 7 bases agree with TRBD1. The V gene end was trimmed by 5 bases and the J gene end by 5 bases; junction bases not matched to a gene: 8. The CDR3 loop spans 15 amino acids. Per the germline V gene, CDR1 is SGHTA and CDR2 is FQGNSA. CDR3 region: CASSPTGPVTGELFF. The CDR3 DNA reads TGTGCCAGCAGCCCGACAGGGCCGGTAACCGGGGAGCTGTTTTTT.